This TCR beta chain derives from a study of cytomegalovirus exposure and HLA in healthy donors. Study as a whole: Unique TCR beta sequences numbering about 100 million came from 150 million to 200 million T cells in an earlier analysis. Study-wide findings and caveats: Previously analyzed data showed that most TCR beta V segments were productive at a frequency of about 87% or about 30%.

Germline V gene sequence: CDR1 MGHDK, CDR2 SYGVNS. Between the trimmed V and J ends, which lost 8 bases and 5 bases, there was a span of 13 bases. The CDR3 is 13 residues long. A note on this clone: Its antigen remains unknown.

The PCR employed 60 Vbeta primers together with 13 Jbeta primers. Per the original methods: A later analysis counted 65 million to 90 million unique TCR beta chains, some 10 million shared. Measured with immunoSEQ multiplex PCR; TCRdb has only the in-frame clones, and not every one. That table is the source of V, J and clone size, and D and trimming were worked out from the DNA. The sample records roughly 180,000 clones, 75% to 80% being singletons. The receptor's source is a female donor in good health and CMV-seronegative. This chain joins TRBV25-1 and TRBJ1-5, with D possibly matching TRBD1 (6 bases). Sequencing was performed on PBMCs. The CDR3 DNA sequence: TGTGCCAGCCCCTACCAGGGGCATCAGCCCCAGCATTTT. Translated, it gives CASPYQGHQPQHF.